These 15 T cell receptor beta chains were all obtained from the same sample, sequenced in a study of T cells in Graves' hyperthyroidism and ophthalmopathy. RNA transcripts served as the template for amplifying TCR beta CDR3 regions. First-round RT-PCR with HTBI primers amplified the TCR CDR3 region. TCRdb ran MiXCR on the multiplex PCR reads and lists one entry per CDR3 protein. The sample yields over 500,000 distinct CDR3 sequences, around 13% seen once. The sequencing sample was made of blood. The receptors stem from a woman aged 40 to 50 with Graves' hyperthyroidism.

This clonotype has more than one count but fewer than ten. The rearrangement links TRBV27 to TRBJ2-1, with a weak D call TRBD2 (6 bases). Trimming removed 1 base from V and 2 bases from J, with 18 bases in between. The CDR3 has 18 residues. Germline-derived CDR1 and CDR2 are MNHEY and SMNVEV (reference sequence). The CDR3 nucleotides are TGTGCCAGCAGTTTATATAGCCCCAGCGGGCCTACCTACAATGAGCAGTTCTTC. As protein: CASSLYSPSGPTYNEQFF.

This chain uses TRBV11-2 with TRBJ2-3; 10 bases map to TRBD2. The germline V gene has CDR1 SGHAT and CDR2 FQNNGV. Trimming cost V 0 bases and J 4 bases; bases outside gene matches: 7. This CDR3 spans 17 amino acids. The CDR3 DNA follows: TGTGCCAGCAGCTTAGATTTCGGACTAGCGGCCTCAGATACGCAGTATTTT. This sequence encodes CASSLDFGLAASDTQYF.

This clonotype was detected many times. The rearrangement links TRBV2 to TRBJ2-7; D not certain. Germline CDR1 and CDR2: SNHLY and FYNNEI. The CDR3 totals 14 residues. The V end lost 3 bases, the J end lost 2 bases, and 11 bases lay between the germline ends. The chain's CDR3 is CASSDQDPTYEQYF. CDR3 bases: TGTGCCAGCAGTGATCAGGACCCGACCTACGAGCAGTACTTC. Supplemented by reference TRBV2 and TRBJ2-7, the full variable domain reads EPEVTQTPSHQVTQMGQEVILRCVPISNHLYFYWYRQILGQKVEFLVSFYNNEISEKSEIFDDQFSVERPDGSNFTLKIRSTKLEDSAMYFCASSDQDPTYEQYFGPGTRLTVT.

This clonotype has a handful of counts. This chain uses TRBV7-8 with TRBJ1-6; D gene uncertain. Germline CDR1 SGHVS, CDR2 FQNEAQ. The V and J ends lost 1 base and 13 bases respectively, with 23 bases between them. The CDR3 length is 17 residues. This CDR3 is CASSLERAAAGGNPLHF. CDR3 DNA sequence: TGTGCCAGCAGCTTAGAGCGGGCGGCGGCAGGCGGGAATCCCCTCCACTTT.

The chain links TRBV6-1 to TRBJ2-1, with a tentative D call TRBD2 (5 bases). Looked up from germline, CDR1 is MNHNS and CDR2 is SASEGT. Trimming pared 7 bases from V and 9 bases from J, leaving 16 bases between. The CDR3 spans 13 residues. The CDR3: CASTLSAAGEQFF. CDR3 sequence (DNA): TGTGCCAGCACCTTATCAGCGGCCGGTGAGCAGTTCTTC.

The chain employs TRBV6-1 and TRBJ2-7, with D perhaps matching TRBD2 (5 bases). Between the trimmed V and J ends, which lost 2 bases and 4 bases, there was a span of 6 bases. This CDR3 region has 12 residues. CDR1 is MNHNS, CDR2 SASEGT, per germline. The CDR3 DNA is TGTGCCAGCAGTGAACCGGGGTACGAGCAGTACTTC. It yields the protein CASSEPGYEQYF.

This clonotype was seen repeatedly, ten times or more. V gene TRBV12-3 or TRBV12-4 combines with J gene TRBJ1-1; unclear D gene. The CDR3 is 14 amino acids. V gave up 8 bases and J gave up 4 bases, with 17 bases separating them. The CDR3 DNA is TGTGCCAGCCGGTTCGGGAATCCGTTCACTGAAGCTTTCTTT. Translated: CASRFGNPFTEAFF.

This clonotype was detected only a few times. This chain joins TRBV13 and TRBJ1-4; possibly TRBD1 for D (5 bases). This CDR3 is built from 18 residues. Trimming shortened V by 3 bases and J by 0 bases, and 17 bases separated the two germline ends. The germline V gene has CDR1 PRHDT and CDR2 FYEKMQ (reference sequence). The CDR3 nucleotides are TGTGCCAGCAGCTTTCGGGGCTCCTCCTTGGCAACTAATGAAAAACTGTTTTTT. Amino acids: CASSFRGSSLATNEKLFF.

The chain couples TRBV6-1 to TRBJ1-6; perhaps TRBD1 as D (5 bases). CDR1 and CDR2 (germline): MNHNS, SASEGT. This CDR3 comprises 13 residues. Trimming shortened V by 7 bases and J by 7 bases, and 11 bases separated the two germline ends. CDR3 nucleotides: TGTGCCAGCAACGAGGGGATAAATTCACCCCTCCACTTT. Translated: CASNEGINSPLHF.

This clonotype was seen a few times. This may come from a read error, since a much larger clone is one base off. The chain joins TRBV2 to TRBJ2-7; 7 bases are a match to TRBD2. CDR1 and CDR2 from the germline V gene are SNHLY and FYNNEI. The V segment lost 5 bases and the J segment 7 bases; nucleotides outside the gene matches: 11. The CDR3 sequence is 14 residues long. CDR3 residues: CASSSRGTTNEQYF. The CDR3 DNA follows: TGTGCCAGCAGTTCCCGAGGGACTACCAATGAGCAGTACTTC.

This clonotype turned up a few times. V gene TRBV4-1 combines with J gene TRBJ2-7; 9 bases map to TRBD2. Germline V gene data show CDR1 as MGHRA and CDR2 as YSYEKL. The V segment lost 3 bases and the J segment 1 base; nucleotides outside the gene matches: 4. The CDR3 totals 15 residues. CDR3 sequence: CASSQSGGRSYEQYF. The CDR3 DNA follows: TGCGCCAGCAGCCAGAGCGGGGGGAGATCCTACGAGCAGTACTTC.

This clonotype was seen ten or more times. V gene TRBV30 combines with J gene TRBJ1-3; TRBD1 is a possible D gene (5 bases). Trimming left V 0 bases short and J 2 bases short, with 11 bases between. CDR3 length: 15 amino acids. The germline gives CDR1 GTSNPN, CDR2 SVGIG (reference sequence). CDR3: CAWSVRGGAGNTIYF. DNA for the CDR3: TGTGCCTGGAGTGTACGTGGGGGGGCTGGAAACACCATATATTTT.

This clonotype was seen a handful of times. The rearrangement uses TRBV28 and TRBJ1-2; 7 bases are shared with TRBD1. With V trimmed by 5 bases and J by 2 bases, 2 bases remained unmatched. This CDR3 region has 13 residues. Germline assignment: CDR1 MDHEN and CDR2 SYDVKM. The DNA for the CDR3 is TGTGCCAGCAGTAAGACAGGGAACTATGGCTACACCTTC. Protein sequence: CASSKTGNYGYTF.

Here the CDR3 reads CASTGTGLLTEAFF. For the CDR3, the DNA is TGTGCCAGCACCGGGACAGGGTTACTCACTGAAGCTTTCTTT. The chain links TRBV6-1 to TRBJ1-1; 9 bases align to TRBD1. Per germline, CDR1 MNHNS and CDR2 SASEGT. The CDR3 has 14 residues. Unmatched junction bases numbered 7, after V lost 7 bases and J lost 4 bases.

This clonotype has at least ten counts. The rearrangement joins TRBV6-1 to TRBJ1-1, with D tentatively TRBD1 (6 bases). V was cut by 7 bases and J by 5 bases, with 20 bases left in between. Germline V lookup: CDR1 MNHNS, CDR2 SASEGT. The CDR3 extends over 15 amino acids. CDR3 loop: CASTRIGGGGTEAFF. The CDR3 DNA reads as TGTGCCAGCACCCGCATCGGGGGCGGAGGAACTGAAGCTTTCTTT.